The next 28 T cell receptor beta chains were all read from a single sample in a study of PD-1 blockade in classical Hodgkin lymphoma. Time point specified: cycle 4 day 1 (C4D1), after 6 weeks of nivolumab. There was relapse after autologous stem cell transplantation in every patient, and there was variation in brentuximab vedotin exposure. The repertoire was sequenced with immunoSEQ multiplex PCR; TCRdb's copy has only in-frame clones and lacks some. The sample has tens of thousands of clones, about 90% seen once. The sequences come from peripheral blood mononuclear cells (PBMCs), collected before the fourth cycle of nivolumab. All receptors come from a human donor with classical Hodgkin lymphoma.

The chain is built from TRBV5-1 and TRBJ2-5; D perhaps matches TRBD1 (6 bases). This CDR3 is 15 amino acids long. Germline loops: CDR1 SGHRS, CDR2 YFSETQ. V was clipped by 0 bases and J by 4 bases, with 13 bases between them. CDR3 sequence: CASSLEPGHGETQYF. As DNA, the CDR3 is TGCGCCAGCAGCTTGGAACCGGGACACGGAGAGACCCAGTACTTC.

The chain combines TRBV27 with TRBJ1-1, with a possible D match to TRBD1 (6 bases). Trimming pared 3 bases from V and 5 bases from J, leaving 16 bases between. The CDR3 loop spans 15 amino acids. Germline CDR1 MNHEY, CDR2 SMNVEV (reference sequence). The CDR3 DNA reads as TGTGCCAGCAGTTTGGGGGGGCGCGGAACAACTGAAGCTTTCTTT. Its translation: CASSLGGRGTTEAFF.

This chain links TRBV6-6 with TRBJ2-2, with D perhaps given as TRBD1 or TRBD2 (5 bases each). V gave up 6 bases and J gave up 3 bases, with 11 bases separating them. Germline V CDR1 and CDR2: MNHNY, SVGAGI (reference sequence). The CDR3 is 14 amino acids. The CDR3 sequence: CASSRDQYTGELFF. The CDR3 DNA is TGTGCCAGCAGCAGGGACCAATACACCGGGGAGCTGTTTTTT.

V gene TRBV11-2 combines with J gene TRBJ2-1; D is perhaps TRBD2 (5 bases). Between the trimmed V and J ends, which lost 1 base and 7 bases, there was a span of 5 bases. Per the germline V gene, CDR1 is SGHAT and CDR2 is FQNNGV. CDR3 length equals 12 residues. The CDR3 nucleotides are TGTGCCAGCAGCTTAGTAGCGAATGAGCAGTTCTTC. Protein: CASSLVANEQFF.

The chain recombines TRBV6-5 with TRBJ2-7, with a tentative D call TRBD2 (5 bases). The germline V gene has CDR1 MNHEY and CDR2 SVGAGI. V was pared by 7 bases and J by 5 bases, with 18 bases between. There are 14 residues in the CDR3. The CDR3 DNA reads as TGTGCCAGCATTTCCCCCGGGGTTACCCACGAGCAGTACTTC. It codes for CASISPGVTHEQYF.

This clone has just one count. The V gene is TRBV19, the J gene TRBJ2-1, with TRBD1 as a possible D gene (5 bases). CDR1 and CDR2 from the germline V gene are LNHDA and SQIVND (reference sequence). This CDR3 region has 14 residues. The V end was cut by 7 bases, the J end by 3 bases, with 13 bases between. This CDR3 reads CASNLGVRYNEQFF. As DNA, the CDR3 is TGTGCCAGTAACTTAGGGGTCCGCTACAATGAGCAGTTCTTC.

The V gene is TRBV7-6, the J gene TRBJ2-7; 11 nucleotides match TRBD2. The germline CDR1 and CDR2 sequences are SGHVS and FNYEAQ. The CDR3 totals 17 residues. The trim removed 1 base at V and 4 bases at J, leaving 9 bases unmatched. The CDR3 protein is CASSLGSGGASVYEQYF. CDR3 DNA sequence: TGTGCCAGCAGCTTAGGTAGCGGGGGGGCTTCAGTATACGAGCAGTACTTC.

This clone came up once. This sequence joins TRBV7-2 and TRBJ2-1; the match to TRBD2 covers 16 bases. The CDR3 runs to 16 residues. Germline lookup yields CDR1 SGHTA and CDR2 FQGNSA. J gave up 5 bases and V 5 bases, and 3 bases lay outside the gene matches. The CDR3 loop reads CASSGTSGGANNEQFF. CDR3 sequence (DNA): TGTGCCAGCAGCGGGACTAGCGGGGGGGCTAACAATGAGCAGTTCTTC.

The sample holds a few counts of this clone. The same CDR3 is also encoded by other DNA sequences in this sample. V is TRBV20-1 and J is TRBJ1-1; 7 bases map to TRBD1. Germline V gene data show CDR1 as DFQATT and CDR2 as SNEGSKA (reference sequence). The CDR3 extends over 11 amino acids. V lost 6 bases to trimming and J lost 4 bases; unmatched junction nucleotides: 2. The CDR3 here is CSARGSTEAFF. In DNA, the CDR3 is TGCAGTGCCAGGGGGAGCACTGAAGCTTTCTTT.

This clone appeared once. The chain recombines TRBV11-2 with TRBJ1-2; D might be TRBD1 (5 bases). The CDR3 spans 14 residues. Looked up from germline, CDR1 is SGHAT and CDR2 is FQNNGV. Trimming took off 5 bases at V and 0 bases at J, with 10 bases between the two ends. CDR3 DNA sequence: TGTGCCAGCAGCCCATCGGGGGCTAACTATGGCTACACCTTC. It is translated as CASSPSGANYGYTF.

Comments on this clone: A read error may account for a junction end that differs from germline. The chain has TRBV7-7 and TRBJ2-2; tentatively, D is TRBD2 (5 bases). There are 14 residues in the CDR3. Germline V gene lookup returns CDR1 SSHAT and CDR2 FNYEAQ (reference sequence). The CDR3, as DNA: TGTGCTAGCAGCTTCAGCGGTTCTACCGGGGAGCTGTTTTTT. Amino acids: CASSFSGSTGELFF.

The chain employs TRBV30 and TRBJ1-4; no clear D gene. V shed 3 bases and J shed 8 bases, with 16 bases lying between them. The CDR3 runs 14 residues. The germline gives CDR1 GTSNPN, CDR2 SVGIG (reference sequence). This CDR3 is CAWRDEQIGEKLFF. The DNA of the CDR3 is TGTGCCTGGAGAGATGAACAGATTGGAGAAAAACTGTTTTTT.

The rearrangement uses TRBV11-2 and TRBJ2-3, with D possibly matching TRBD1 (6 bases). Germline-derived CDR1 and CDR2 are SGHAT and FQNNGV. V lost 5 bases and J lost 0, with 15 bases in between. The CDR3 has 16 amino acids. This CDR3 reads CASSQKDRYSTDTQYF. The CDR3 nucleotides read TGTGCCAGCAGCCAGAAAGACAGGTATAGCACAGATACGCAGTATTTT.

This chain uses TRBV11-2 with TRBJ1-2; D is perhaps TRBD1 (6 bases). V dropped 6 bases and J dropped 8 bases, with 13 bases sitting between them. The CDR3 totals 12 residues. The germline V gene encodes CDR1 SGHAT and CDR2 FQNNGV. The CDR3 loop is CASSGRGEGYTF. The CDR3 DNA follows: TGTGCCAGCAGTGGCAGGGGAGAGGGCTACACCTTC. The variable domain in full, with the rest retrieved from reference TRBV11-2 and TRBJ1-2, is EAGVAQSPRYKIIEKRQSVAFWCNPISGHATLYWYQQILGQGPKLLIQFQNNGVVDDSQLPKDRFSAERLKGVDSTLKIQPAKLEDSAVYLCASSGRGEGYTFGSGTRLTVV.

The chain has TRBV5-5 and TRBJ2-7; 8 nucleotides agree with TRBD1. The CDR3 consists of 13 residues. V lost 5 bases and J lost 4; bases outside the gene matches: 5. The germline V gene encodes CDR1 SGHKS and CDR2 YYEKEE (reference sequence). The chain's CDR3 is CASRPGTGYEQYF. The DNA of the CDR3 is TGTGCCAGCAGACCCGGGACAGGTTACGAGCAGTACTTC.

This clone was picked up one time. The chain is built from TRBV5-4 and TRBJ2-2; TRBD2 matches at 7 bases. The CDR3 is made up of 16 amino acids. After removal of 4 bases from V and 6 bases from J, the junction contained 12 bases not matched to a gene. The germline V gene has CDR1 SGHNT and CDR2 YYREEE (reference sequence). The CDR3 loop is CASSPERGAVSGELFF. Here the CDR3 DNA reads TGTGCCAGCAGCCCAGAGCGGGGCGCCGTCTCCGGGGAGCTGTTTTTT.

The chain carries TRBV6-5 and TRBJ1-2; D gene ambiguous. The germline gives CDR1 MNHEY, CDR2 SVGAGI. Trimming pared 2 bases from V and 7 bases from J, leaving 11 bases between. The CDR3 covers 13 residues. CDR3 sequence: CASSYPDRSGYTF. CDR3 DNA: TGTGCCAGCAGTTACCCGGACCGGAGTGGCTACACCTTC.

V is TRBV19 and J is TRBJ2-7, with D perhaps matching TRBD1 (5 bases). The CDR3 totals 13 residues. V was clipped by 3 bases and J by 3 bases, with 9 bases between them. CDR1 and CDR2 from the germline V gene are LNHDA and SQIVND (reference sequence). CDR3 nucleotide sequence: TGTGCCAGTAGTATGGGGCAGGACTACGAGCAGTACTTC. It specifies CASSMGQDYEQYF.

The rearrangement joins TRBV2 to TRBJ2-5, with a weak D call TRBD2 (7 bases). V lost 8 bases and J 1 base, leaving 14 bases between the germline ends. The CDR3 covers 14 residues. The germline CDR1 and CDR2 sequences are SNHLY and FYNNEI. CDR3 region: CASEGGVFQETQYF. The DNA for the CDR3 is TGTGCCAGCGAGGGGGGGGTTTTCCAAGAGACCCAGTACTTC.

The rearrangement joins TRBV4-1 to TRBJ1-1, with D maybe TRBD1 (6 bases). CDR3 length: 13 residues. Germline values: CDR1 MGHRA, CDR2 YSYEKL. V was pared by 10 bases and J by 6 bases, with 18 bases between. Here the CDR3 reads CATTGTFGAEAFF. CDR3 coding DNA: TGCGCCACCACAGGGACCTTCGGGGCTGAAGCTTTCTTT.

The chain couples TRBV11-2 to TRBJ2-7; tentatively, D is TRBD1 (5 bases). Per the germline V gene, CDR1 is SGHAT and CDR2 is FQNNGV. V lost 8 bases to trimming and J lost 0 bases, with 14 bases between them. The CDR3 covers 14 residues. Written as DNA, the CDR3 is TGTGCCAGCCGCCCTGGGGCAGGCTCCTACGAGCAGTACTTC. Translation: CASRPGAGSYEQYF.

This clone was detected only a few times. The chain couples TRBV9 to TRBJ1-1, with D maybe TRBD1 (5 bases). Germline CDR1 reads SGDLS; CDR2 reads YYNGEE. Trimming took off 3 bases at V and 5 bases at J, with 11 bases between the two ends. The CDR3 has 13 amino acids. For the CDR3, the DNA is TGTGCCAGCAGCGCTGGGGGGGAAACTGAAGCTTTCTTT. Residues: CASSAGGETEAFF.

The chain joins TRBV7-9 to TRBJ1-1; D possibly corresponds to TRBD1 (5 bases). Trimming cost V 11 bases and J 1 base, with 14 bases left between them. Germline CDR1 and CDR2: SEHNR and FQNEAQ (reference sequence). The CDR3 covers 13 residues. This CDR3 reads CAGEDTWNTEAFF. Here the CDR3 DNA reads TGTGCCGGAGAGGACACTTGGAACACTGAAGCTTTCTTT. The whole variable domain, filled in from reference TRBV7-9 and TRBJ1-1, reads DTGVSQNPRHKITKRGQNVTFRCDPISEHNRLYWYRQTLGQGPEFLTYFQNEAQLEKSRLLSDRFSAERPKGSFSTLEIQRTEQGDSAMYLCAGEDTWNTEAFFGQGTRLTVV.

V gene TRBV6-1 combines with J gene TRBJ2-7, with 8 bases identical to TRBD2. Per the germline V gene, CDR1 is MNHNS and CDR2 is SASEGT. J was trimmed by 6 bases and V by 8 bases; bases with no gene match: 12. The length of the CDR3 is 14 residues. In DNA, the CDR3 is TGTGCCAGCTATGGCGGGGGGCCCACCGGCGAGCAGTACTTC. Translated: CASYGGGPTGEQYF.

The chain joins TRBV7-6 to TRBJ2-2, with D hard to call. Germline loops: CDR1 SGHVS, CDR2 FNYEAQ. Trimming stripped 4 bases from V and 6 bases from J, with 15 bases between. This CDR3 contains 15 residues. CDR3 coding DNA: TGTGCCAGCAGCTCCGTCGACCCCACACCCGGGGAGCTGTTTTTT. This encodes CASSSVDPTPGELFF.

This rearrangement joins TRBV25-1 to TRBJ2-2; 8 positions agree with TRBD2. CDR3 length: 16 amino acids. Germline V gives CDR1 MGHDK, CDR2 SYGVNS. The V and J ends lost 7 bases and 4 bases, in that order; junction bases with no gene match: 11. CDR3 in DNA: TGTGCCAGCACCGCCCCCAGCGGGGGAGCCACCGGGGAGCTGTTTTTT. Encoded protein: CASTAPSGGATGELFF.

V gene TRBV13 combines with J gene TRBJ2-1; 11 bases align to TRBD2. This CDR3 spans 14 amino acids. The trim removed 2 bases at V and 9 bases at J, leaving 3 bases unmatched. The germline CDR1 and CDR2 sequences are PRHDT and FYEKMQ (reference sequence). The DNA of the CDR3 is TGTGCCAGCAGCTTACCTAGCGGGGGGACTGAGCAGTTCTTC. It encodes CASSLPSGGTEQFF.

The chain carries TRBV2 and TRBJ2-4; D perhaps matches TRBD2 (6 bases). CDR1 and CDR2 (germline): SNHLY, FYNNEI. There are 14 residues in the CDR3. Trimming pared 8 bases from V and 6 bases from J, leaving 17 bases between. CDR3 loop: CASQETPGLNIQYF. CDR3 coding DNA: TGTGCCAGCCAAGAGACCCCGGGACTAAACATTCAGTACTTC.